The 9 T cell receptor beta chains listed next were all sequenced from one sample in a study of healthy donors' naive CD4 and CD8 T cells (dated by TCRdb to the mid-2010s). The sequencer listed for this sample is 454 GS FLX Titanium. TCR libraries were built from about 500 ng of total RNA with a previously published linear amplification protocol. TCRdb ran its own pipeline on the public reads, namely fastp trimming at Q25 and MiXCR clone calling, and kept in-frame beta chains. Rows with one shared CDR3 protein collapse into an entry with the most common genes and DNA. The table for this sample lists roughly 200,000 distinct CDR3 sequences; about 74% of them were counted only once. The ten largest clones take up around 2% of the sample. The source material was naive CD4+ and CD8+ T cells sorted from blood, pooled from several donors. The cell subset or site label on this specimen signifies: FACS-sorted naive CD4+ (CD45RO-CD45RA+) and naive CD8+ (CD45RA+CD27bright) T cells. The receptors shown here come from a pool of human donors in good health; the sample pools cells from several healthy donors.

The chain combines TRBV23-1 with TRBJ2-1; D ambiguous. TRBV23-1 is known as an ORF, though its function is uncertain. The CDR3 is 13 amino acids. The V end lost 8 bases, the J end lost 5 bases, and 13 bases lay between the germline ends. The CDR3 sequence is CASRPTYHNEQFF. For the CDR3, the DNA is TGCGCCAGCCGACCGACATACCACAATGAGCAGTTCTTC.

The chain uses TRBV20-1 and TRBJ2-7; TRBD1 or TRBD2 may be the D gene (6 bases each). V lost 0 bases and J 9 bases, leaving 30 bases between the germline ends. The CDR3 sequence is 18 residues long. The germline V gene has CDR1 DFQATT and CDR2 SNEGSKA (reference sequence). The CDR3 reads CSARDPRGPGVPYEWQYF. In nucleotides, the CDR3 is TGCAGTGCTAGAGATCCTCGGGGGCCGGGAGTCCCCTACGAGTGGCAGTACTTC.

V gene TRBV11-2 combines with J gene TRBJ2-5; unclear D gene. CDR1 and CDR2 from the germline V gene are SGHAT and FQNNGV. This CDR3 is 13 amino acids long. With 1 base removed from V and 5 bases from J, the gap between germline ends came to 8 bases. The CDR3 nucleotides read TGTGCCAGCAGCTTAGTCACTGGGGAGACCCAGTACTTC. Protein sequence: CASSLVTGETQYF.

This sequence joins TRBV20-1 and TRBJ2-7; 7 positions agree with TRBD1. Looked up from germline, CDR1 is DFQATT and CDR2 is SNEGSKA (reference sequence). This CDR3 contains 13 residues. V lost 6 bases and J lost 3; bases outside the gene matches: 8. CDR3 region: CSAGDRVVYEQYF. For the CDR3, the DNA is TGCAGTGCAGGAGACAGGGTGGTCTACGAGCAGTACTTC.

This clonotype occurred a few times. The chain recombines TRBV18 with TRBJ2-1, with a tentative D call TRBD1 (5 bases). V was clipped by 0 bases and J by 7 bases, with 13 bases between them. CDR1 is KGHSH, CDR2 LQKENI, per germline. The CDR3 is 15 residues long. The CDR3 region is CASSPPRDQRNEQFF. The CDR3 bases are TGTGCCAGCTCACCACCCAGGGATCAGAGGAATGAGCAGTTCTTC. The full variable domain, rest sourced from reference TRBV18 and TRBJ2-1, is NAGVMQNPRHLVRRRGQEARLRCSPMKGHSHVYWYRQLPEEGLKFMVYLQKENIIDESGMPKERFSAEFPKEGPSILRIQQVVRGDSAAYFCASSPPRDQRNEQFFGPGTRLTVL.

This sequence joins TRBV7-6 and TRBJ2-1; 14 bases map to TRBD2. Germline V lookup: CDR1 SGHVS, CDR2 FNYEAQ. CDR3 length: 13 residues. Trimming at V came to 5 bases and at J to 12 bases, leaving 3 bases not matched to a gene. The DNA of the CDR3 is TGTGCCAGCAGCGGGACTAGCGGGAGAAGGCAGTTCTTC. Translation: CASSGTSGRRQFF.

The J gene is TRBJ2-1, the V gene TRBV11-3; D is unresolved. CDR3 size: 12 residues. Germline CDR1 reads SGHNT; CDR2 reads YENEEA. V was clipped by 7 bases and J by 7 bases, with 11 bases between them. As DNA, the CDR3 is TGTGCCAGCAACCCCGCTGGTAATGAGCAGTTCTTC. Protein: CASNPAGNEQFF.

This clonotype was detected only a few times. CDR3 DNA: TGTGCCAGCAGCTTAGGTTTCATGGGGTTTCAAGCTTTCTTT. Amino acid sequence: CASSLGFMGFQAFF. This chain uses TRBV7-8 with TRBJ1-1; D gene uncertain. Germline CDR1 and CDR2: SGHVS and FQNEAQ. This CDR3 is built from 14 residues. V lost 1 base and J 9 bases, leaving 15 bases between the germline ends.

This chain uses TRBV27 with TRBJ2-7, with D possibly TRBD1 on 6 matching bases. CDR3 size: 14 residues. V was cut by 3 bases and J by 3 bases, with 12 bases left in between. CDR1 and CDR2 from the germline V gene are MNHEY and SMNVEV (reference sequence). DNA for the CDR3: TGTGCCAGCAGTTTTAGGGGGAGTCTCTACGAGCAGTACTTC. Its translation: CASSFRGSLYEQYF.